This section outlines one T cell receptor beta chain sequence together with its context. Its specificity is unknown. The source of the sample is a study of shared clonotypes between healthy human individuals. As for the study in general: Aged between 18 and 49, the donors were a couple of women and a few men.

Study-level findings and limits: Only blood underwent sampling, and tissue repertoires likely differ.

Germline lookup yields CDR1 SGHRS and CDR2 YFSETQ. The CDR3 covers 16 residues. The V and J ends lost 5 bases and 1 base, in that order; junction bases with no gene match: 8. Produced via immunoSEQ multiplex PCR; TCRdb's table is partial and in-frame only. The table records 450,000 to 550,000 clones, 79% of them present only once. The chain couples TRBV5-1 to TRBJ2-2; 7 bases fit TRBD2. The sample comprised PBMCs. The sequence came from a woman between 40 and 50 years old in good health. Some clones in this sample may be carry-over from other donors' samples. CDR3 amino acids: CASSLTAGVNTGELFF. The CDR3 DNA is TGCGCCAGCAGTTTGACGGCGGGGGTGAACACCGGGGAGCTGTTTTTT.